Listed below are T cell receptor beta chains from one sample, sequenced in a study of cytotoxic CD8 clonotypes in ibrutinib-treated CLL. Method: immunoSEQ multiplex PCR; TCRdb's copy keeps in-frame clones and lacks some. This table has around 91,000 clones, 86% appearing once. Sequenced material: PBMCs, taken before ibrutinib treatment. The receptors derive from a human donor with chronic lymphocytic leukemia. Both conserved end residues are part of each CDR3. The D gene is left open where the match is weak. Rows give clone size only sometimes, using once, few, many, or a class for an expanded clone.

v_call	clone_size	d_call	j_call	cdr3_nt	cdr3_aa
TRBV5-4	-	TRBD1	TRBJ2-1	TGTGCCAGCAGTCAGGGGGCGGAATGGAATACTGAGCAGTTCTTC	CASSQGAEWNTEQFF
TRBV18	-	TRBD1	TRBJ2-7	TGTGCCAGCTCACTGGGACAGACCTACGAGCAGTACTTC	CASSLGQTYEQYF
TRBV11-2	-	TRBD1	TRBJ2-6	TGTGCCAGCAGCTTAAGGGACAGGCTGATCTCTGGGGCCAACGTCCTGACTTTC	CASSLRDRLISGANVLTF
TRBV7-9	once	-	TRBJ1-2	TGTGCCAGCACCCTAAACAGGGAATACTATGGCTACACCTTC	CASTLNREYYGYTF
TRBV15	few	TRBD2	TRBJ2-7	TGTGCCACCAGCGTAAGCAATGTTACTAGCGGGAGCGTATACGAGCAGTACTTC	CATSVSNVTSGSVYEQYF
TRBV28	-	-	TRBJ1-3	TGTGCCAGCAGTCCCCACCAGCAACTCGAGGGCACCATATATTTT	CASSPHQQLEGTIYF
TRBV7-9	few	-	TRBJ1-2	TGTGCCAGCAGCTCGTCGGGAGGGTCCCTCTATGGCTACACCTTC	CASSSSGGSLYGYTF
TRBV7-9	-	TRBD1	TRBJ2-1	TGTGCCAGCAGCCCCATCGGGACAGGAAATGAGCAGTTCTTC	CASSPIGTGNEQFF
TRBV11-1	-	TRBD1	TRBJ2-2	TGTGCCAGCAGGCACAGGGGGCACACTACCACGGGCACCGGGGAGCTGTTTTTT	CASRHRGHTTTGTGELFF
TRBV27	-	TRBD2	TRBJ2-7	TGTGCCACCAGAGGTACAGCGGGAGGCTACGAGCAGTACTTC	CATRGTAGGYEQYF
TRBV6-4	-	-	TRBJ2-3	TGTGCCAGCAGTATAGGACCCACAGATACGCAGTATTTT	CASSIGPTDTQYF
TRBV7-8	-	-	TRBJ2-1	TGTGCCAGCAGCCTGGCTTGGGACAATGAGCAGTTCTTC	CASSLAWDNEQFF
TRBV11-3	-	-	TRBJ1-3	TGTGCCAGCAGCTCAGGACAGATCGGAAACACCATATATTTT	CASSSGQIGNTIYF
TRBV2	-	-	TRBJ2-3	TGTGCCAGCAGGGCGACACCAACTAGCACAGATACGCAGTATTTT	CASRATPTSTDTQYF
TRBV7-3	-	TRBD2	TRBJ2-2	TGTGCCAGCAGCTTTTCGGCGGGAGGATTGATGTACACCGGGGAGCTGTTTTTT	CASSFSAGGLMYTGELFF
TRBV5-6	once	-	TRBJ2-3	TGTGCCAGCAGGGAGGGCCGGGCAGATACGCAGTATTTT	CASREGRADTQYF
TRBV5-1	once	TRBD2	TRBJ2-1	TGCGCCAGCAGCCGCGGGAGCTCCTACAATGAGCAGTTCTTC	CASSRGSSYNEQFF
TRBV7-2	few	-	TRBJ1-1	TGTGCCAGCAGCTTAGAAACTCCGTTCAGAGCTTTCTTT	CASSLETPFRAFF
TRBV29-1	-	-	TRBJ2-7	TGCAGCGGAGGGACGTACTACGAGCAGTACTTC	CSGGTYYEQYF
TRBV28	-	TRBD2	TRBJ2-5	TGTGCCAGCAGCCATACTAGCGGGGGACAAGAGACCCAGTACTTC	CASSHTSGGQETQYF
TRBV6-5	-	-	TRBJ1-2	TGTGCCAGCAGTTATTTGGGACTGACAGGACCCCACGCGAATTTC	CASSYLGLTGPHANF
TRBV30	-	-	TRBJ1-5	TGTGCCTGGAGCTCGTCATGGGCCGAAGGTCTGCCCCAGCATTTT	CAWSSSWAEGLPQHF
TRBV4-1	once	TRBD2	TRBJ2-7	TGCGCCAGCAGCCAAGTTAGCGGGAGCTCCTACGAGCAGTACTTC	CASSQVSGSSYEQYF
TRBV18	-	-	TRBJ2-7	TGTGCCAGCTCACCACCAAGAGCGGAAGCCTACGAGCAGTACTTC	CASSPPRAEAYEQYF
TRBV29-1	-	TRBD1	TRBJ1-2	TGCAGCGTCCTACGGACAGGGGGTAATGGCTACACCTTC	CSVLRTGGNGYTF
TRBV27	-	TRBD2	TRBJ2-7	TGTGCCAGCAGTGGGACTAGCTGGGCCCACGAGCAGTACTTC	CASSGTSWAHEQYF
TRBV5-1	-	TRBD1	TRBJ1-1	TGCGCCAGCAGCCAACAGGGGGCGGCGAACACTGAAGCTTTCTTT	CASSQQGAANTEAFF
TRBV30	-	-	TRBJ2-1	TGTGCCTGGAGTGTACGAGGGGAGCAGTTCTTC	CAWSVRGEQFF
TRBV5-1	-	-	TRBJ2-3	TGCGCCAGCAGCCCCGGCCTGGGTCTAAGAAGCACAGATACGCAGTATTTT	CASSPGLGLRSTDTQYF
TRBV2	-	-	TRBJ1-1	TGTGCCAGCAGTGAACCTGGCAGCAAAGCTTTCTTT	CASSEPGSKAFF